This T cell receptor (beta chain) is from a study of beta chain features in type 1 diabetes. The V segment lost 5 bases and the J segment 4 bases; nucleotides outside the gene matches: 0. CDR3 size: 12 residues. Germline CDR1 SGHTA, CDR2 FQGTGA. Study results and limitations: For type 1 diabetes patients, VDJ junctions showed fewer insertions and more deletions. Shorter TCRB CDR3s, moderately but significantly so, marked every one of the four CD4+ subsets in Type 1 diabetes patients. Shorter templates might be favored by PCR, equally in patients and controls.

Expressed TCRB transcripts got sequenced, as all isolated RNA was reverse transcribed. The data were produced by immunoSEQ multiplex PCR, yet TCRdb's version contains in-frame clones alone and is incomplete. The sample consists of some 240,000 clones, more than 15% of them appearing once. As to this clone: Its target is unknown.

This chain connects TRBV7-3 to TRBJ2-3; 7 nucleotides agree with TRBD1. The sequenced sample consisted of naive CD4+ T cells from blood. This TCR was recovered from a man aged 25-45 years with type 1 diabetes. The CDR3 DNA reads TGTGCCAGCAGCACAGGGGCAGATACGCAGTATTTT. It codes for CASSTGADTQYF.